Described below is a single T cell receptor (beta chain) sequence and its context. As yet, its antigen is unknown. Execution of the assay was at deep level. Investigators spread the genomic DNA of each subset evenly over several immunoSEQ plates. The assay was immunoSEQ multiplex PCR, and TCRdb's table has in-frame clones only and misses some. In the table there are around 480,000 clones, roughly 85% of which are singletons. Germline V gene data show CDR1 as KGHSH and CDR2 as LQKENI. The CDR3 is made up of 15 amino acids. Trimming took off 3 bases at V and 1 base at J, with 10 bases between the two ends. The record originates from a study of shared clonotypes between healthy human individuals. Study conclusions and caveats: Limited genetic and exposure-history diversity came from having few donors.

The V call is TRBV18, the J call TRBJ1-5; D unclear. Material: PBMCs. The sequence was obtained from a woman aged 40-49 years in good health. Some clones in this sample may be carry-over from other donors' samples. CDR3 nucleotides: TGTGCCAGCTCACCGCAAGGGTTGAGCAATCAGCCCCAGCATTTT. This sequence encodes CASSPQGLSNQPQHF.